A single T cell receptor beta chain is shown here with its context. Antigen unknown. The sample originates from a study of blood T cells in healthy people across ages. On the study more broadly: Template switching caught about one barcoded beta molecule for each two T cells. Study observations and caveats: Per million T cells, TCR beta diversity dropped about linearly as age rose. The diversity estimates, figures obtained from one million T cells, were considered underestimates.

Together with a sample-barcoded 5' primer, a J-beta primer mix was included in a second PCR lasting about 7 to 11 cycles. Via MiXCR, TCRdb re-called the 5' RACE reads, giving one row per CDR3 protein. The table records about 1.4 million distinct CDR3 sequences, roughly 60% of them present only once. The receptor was isolated from a man aged 18 to 30 in good health. The sequencing input was blood.

CDR3 region: CASQLAPGDNEQFF. The CDR3 region has the DNA TGTGCCAGCCAGCTAGCGCCGGGAGACAATGAGCAGTTCTTC. This chain links TRBV6-4 with TRBJ2-1, with D possibly matching TRBD2 (6 bases). The germline gives CDR1 MRHNA, CDR2 SNTAGT. Deletions cut 8 bases from V and 5 bases from J, with 16 bases between. This CDR3 comprises 14 residues.